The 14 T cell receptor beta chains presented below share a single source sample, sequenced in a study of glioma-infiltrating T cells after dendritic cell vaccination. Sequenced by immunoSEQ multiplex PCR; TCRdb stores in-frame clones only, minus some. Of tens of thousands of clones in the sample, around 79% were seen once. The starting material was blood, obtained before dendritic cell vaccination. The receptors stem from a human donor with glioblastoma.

The CDR3 protein is CASSRIGLAGDSYEQYF. CDR3 DNA sequence: TGTGCCAGCAGCCGAATCGGACTAGCGGGGGACTCCTACGAGCAGTACTTC. V is TRBV7-9 and J is TRBJ2-7, with 13 positions matching TRBD2. Germline CDR1 is SEHNR and CDR2 is FQNEAQ (reference sequence). The CDR3 sequence is 17 residues long. V was pared by 5 bases and J by 0 bases, with 7 bases of the junction left unmatched. The full variable domain, with the rest looked up from reference TRBV7-9 and TRBJ2-7, is DTGVSQNPRHKITKRGQNVTFRCDPISEHNRLYWYRQTLGQGPEFLTYFQNEAQLEKSRLLSDRFSAERPKGSFSTLEIQRTEQGDSAMYLCASSRIGLAGDSYEQYFGPGTRLTVT.

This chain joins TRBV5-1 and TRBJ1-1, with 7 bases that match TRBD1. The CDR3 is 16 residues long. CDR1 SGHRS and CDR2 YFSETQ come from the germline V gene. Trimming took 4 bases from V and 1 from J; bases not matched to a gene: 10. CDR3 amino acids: CASSPGDSNSNTEAFF. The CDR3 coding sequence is TGCGCCAGCAGCCCGGGGGACAGTAATTCGAACACTGAAGCTTTCTTT.

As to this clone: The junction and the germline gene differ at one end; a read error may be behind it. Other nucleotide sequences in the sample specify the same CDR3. The CDR3 protein is CASSLDSMNTEAFF. CDR3 DNA sequence: TGCGCCAGCAGCTTGGACAGCATGAACACTGAGGCTTTCTTT. The chain joins TRBV5-1 to TRBJ1-1; D gene uncertain. CDR3 length equals 14 residues. Germline loops: CDR1 SGHRS, CDR2 YFSETQ.

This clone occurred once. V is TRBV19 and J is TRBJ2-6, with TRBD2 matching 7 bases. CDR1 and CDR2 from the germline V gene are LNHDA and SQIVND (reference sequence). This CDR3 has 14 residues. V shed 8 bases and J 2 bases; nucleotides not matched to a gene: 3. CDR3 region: CASGGDPGANVLTF. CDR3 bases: TGTGCCAGTGGGGGGGACCCTGGGGCCAACGTCCTGACTTTC.

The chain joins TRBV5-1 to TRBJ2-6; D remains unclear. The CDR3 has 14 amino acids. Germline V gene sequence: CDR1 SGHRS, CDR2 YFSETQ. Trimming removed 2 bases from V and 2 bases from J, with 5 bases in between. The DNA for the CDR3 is TGCGCCAGCAGCTTCTCGGCTGGGGCCAACGTCCTGACTTTC. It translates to CASSFSAGANVLTF.

CDR3 in amino acids: CASSKREGIYEQYV. The CDR3 DNA is TGTGCCAGCAGCAAACGGGAGGGCATCTACGAGCAGTACGTC. The V and J genes are TRBV5-6 and TRBJ2-7, with TRBD2 matching over 8 bases. With V trimmed by 4 bases and J by 3 bases, 6 bases remained unmatched. Germline CDR1 is SGHDT and CDR2 is YYEEEE. The CDR3 runs 14 residues.

The CDR3 sequence: CASSQLQGKKLFF. CDR3 DNA sequence: TGTGCCAGCAGTCAATTACAGGGTAAAAAACTGTTTTTT. The chain couples TRBV11-2 to TRBJ1-4; the D gene is possibly TRBD1 (6 bases). The CDR3 spans 13 residues. Germline V gene sequence: CDR1 SGHAT, CDR2 FQNNGV. Trimming pared 6 bases from V and 9 bases from J, leaving 14 bases between.

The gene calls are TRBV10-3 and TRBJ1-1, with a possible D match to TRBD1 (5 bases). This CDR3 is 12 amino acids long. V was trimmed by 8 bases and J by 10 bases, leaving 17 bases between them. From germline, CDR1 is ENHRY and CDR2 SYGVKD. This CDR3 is CAIQGRGEVAFF. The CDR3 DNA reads TGTGCCATCCAAGGACGGGGGGAAGTAGCTTTCTTT.

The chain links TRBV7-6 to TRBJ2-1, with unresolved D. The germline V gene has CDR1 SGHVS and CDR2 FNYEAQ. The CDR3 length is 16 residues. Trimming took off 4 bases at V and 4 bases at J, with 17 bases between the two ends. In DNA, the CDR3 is TGTGCCAGCAGCTCTCTCTCTCTCGACTCATACAATGAGCAGTTCTTC. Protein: CASSSLSLDSYNEQFF.

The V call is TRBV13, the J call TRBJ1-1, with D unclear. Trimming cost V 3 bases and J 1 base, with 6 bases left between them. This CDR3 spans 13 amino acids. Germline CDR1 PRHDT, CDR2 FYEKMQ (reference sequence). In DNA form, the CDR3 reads TGTGCCAGCAGCTTCCGAGAGAACACTGAAGCTTTCTTT. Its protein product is CASSFRENTEAFF.

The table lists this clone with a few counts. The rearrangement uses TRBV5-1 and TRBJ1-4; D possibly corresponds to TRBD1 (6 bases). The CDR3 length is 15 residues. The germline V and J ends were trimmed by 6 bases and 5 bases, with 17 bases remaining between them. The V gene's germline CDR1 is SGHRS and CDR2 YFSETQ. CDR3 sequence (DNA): TGCGCCAGCATAGTCCCAACGAGGGGGAATGAAAAACTGTTTTTT. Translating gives CASIVPTRGNEKLFF.

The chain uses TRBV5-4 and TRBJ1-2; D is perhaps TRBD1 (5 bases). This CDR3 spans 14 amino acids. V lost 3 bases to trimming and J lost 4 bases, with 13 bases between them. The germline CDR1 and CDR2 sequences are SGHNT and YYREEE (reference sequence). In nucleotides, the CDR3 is TGTGCCAGCAGCTACCCAGGGTTTAGCTATGGCTACACCTTC. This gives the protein CASSYPGFSYGYTF.

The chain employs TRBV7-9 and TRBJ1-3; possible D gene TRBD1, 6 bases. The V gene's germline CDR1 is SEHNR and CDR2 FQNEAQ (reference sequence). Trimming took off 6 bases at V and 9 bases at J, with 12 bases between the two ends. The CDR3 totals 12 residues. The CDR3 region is CASSKQGSTIYF. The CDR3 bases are TGTGCCAGCAGTAAACAGGGTAGCACCATATATTTT.

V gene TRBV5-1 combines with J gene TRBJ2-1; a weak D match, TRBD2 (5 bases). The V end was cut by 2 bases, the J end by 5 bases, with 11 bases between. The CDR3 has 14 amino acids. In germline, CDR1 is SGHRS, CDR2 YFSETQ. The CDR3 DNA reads TGCGCCAGCAGCTTCCCTAGCACGAACAATGAGCAGTTCTTC. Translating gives CASSFPSTNNEQFF.